Listed below are T cell receptor beta chains from one sample, sequenced in a study of control samples from healthy donors and cancer patients. Clones were sequenced by immunoSEQ multiplex PCR, and TCRdb holds only the in-frame ones, with some missing. The sample gives over 90,000 clones, about 89% of which show up once; about 18% is in the top ten. Sequencing was performed on PBMCs. All receptors derive from a man aged 60 to 75 with lung cancer. Each CDR3 is given with its conserved first and last residue. A D gene is named only where the DNA matches it firmly. Clone size is not always given. Where it is, it says once, few, many or a class for expanded clones.

V gene	J gene	clone size	D gene	CDR3 protein	CDR3 DNA
TRBV27	TRBJ1-1	-	TRBD1	CASSSSGTGGPEAFF	TGTGCCAGCAGTTCTTCCGGGACAGGGGGCCCTGAAGCTTTCTTT
TRBV7-2	TRBJ2-4	once	TRBD2	CASSLGSSGGAVSKNIQYF	TGTGCCAGCAGCTTAGGGTCTAGCGGGGGGGCCGTGTCCAAAAACATTCAGTACTTC
TRBV3-1/TRBV3-2	TRBJ1-5	-	-	CASSQWGQPQHF	TGTGCCAGCAGCCAATGGGGACAGCCCCAGCATTTT
TRBV2	TRBJ1-4	-	TRBD1	CASRVTGGIEKLFF	TGTGCCAGCAGAGTTACAGGGGGAATTGAAAAACTGTTTTTT
TRBV4-1	TRBJ2-4	once	-	CASSQVRPLEAKNIQYF	TGCGCCAGCAGCCAAGTTCGCCCTCTCGAGGCCAAAAACATTCAGTACTTC
TRBV24-1	TRBJ1-5	-	-	CATSDSNQPQHF	TGTGCCACCAGTGATAGCAATCAGCCCCAGCATTTT
TRBV7-3	TRBJ2-5	-	TRBD1	CASNLFGTGKETQYF	TGTGCCAGCAACTTATTCGGGACAGGGAAAGAGACCCAGTACTTC
TRBV6-6	TRBJ1-4	-	-	CASSEPRWDEKLFF	TGTGCCAGCAGTGAGCCTCGGTGGGATGAAAAACTGTTTTTT
TRBV10-3	TRBJ2-3	-	-	CAISESTFTDTQYF	TGTGCCATCAGTGAGTCTACCTTCACAGATACGCAGTATTTT
TRBV7-3	TRBJ2-2	few	-	CASSYNTGELFF	TGTGCCAGCAGCTACAACACCGGGGAGCTGTTTTTT
TRBV6-6	TRBJ1-4	-	-	CASSYSRTEKLFF	TGTGCCAGCAGTTACTCGAGAACCGAAAAACTGTTTTTT
TRBV27	TRBJ1-1	-	-	CASSSSVGRGNTEAFF	TGTGCCAGCAGTTCTAGCGTGGGCCGCGGGAACACTGAAGCTTTCTTT
TRBV6-6	TRBJ2-2	-	TRBD1	CASFLGQGSTGELFF	TGTGCCAGCTTTTTGGGACAGGGCAGCACCGGGGAGCTGTTTTTT
TRBV12-3/TRBV12-4	TRBJ1-6	-	-	CASSLKRPSPLHF	TGTGCCAGCAGTTTAAAGCGACCTTCACCCCTCCACTTT
TRBV6-6	TRBJ1-1	-	-	CASSNGGVMNTEAFF	TGTGCCAGCAGCAACGGGGGGGTCATGAACACTGAAGCTTTCTTT
TRBV5-1	TRBJ1-4	-	TRBD1	CASRDREDEKLFF	TGCGCCAGCAGGGACAGGGAAGACGAAAAACTGTTTTTT
TRBV7-2	TRBJ2-1	-	TRBD1	CASSLAGAGGNEQFF	TGTGCCAGCAGCTTAGCGGGGGCAGGGGGCAATGAGCAGTTCTTC
TRBV7-8	TRBJ1-6	-	TRBD1	CASSLGQGDYNSPLHF	TGTGCCAGCAGCTTAGGACAGGGGGATTATAATTCACCCCTCCACTTT
TRBV7-9	TRBJ2-3	-	-	CASSRRNREVTDTQYF	TGTGCCAGCAGCCGACGGAACAGGGAAGTCACAGATACGCAGTATTTT